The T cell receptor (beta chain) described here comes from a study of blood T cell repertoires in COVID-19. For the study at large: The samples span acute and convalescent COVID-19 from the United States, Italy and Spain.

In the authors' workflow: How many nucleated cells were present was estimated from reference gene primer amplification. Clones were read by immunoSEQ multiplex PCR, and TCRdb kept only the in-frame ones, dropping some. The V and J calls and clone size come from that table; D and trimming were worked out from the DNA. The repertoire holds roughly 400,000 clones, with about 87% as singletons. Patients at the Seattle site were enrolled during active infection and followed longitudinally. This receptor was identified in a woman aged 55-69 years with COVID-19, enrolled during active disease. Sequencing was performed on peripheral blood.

In DNA, the CDR3 is TGTGCTAGTGGTTCTACCGCAAATCAGCCCCAGCATTTT. It codes for CASGSTANQPQHF. The chain links TRBV12-5 to TRBJ1-5; no firm D call. The germline CDR1 and CDR2 sequences are LGHNT and FRNRAP. Trimming took off 4 bases at V and 4 bases at J, with 8 bases between the two ends. This CDR3 has 13 amino acids.